This is a list of T cell receptor beta chains from one sample in a study of Graves' ophthalmopathy and Graves' hyperthyroidism. TCRdb redid the calling of the multiplex PCR reads with MiXCR, one entry per CDR3 protein. The data hold roughly 300,000 distinct CDR3 sequences, with 17% observed a single time. The specimen sequenced was peripheral blood. These receptors all come from an adult man with Graves' ophthalmopathy. The CDR3 runs from the conserved cysteine through the conserved F or W.

v_call	cdr3_aa
TRBV27	CASKSGQGARYEQYF
TRBV11-2	CASSGAGEETQYF
TRBV12-3/TRBV12-4	CASSFSGGRYGYTF
TRBV6-1	CASKGQGSLTATEAFF
TRBV4-1	CASSQDRGVLMAGANVLTF
TRBV7-3	CASSLNQQGTEAFF
TRBV12-3/TRBV12-4	CASTLGLARKAGANVLTF
TRBV6-2/TRBV6-3	CASSYEHIYEQYF
TRBV11-3	CASAPARGAEAFF
TRBV27	CASRIGGAAFF
TRBV6-2/TRBV6-3	CASSFGTGSSEQYF
TRBV9	CASSPRVAGDYEQYF
TRBV19	CASSIGRKPNQPQHF
TRBV7-9	CASSLTGNSYEQYF
TRBV10-3	CAIGKTGATYEQYF
TRBV11-2	CASSLDGVRDQPQHF
TRBV20-1	CSAIGGGVQETQYF
TRBV6-2/TRBV6-3	CASTVKGVTGELFF
TRBV5-1	CASSLEGNSYEQYF
TRBV7-9	CASSLNREGYTF
TRBV12-3/TRBV12-4	CASSLVASGDKTQYF
TRBV19	CASSKIQGVNTEAFF
TRBV6-1	CASRTSGRSYEQYF